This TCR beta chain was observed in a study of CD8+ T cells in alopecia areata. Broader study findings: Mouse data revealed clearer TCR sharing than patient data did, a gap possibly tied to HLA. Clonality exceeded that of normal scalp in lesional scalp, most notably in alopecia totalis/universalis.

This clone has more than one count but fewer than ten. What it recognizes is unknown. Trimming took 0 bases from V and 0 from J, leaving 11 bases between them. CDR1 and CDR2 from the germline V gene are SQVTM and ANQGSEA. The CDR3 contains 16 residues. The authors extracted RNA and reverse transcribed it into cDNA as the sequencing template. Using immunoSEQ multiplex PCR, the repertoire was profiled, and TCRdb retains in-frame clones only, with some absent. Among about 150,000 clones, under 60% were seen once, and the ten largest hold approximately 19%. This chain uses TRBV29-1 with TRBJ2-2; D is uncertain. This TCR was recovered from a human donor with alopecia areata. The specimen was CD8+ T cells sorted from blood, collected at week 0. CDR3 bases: TGCAGCGTTGAAGATCTGGACGGAACGAACACCGGGGAGCTGTTTTTT. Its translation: CSVEDLDGTNTGELFF.